Following are 28 T cell receptor beta chains from one sample sequenced in a study of T-cell reconstitution after alpha-beta-depleted transplantation in children. A TCRbeta library incorporating unique molecular identifiers was prepared. TCRdb reprocessed the PCR reads with MiXCR, giving one entry per CDR3 protein. The data show some 280,000 distinct CDR3 sequences, 9.9% seen once. The input for sequencing was PBMCs from the stem cell graft donor, taken from the stem cell graft. The origin of the receptors is a human donor who donated a stem cell graft to a child with SCID.

This clonotype was seen ten or more times. The chain couples TRBV5-1 to TRBJ1-1, with TRBD1 as a possible D gene (5 bases). Germline CDR1 and CDR2: SGHRS and YFSETQ. V was cut by 4 bases and J by 0 bases, with 16 bases left in between. CDR3 length: 16 residues. CDR3: CASSQSRQFMNTEAFF. The CDR3 DNA sequence: TGCGCCAGCAGCCAGAGCCGACAGTTCATGAACACTGAAGCTTTCTTT.

Ten or more counts support this clonotype. V is TRBV2 and J is TRBJ2-1; TRBD1 aligns across 7 bases. The germline gives CDR1 SNHLY, CDR2 FYNNEI. The CDR3 consists of 13 residues. J gave up 5 bases and V 8 bases, and 6 bases lay outside the gene matches. CDR3 sequence reads: CASGWDRNNEQFF. The CDR3 DNA reads TGTGCCAGCGGCTGGGACAGAAACAATGAGCAGTTCTTC.

This clonotype was found many times. The chain carries TRBV7-7 and TRBJ2-1; 7 bases agree with TRBD2. The CDR3 is 16 residues long. Trimming cost V 1 base and J 5 bases; bases outside gene matches: 8. Germline CDR1 is SSHAT and CDR2 is FNYEAQ (reference sequence). The CDR3 region has the DNA TGTGCCAGCAGCTTAGGGCTAGCGGAAGCCAACAATGAGCAGTTCTTC. Translation: CASSLGLAEANNEQFF.

In its sample, this clonotype was seen a few times. The chain combines TRBV5-1 with TRBJ1-3; D is undetermined. Germline V gene sequence: CDR1 SGHRS, CDR2 YFSETQ. The CDR3 extends over 15 amino acids. Trimming took off 4 bases at V and 2 bases at J, with 13 bases between the two ends. CDR3 DNA: TGCGCCAGCAGCAACCAAGTCGCAGCTGGAAACACCATATATTTT. This encodes CASSNQVAAGNTIYF.

This clonotype was counted between two and nine times. The chain couples TRBV6-2 or TRBV6-3 to TRBJ2-7, with TRBD2 as a possible D gene (6 bases). CDR3 length: 13 amino acids. The germline V gene encodes CDR1 MNHEY and CDR2 SVGEGT. Between the trimmed V and J ends, which lost 7 bases and 3 bases, there was a span of 13 bases. CDR3 loop: CASTAGTGYEQYF. CDR3 DNA sequence: TGTGCCAGCACGGCCGGGACTGGCTACGAGCAGTACTTC.

The V call is TRBV12-3 or TRBV12-4, the J call TRBJ2-7; weak D call: TRBD2 (5 bases). The V end lost 8 bases, the J end lost 2 bases, and 16 bases lay between the germline ends. This CDR3 contains 14 residues. The CDR3, as DNA: TGTGCCAGCTCCCCCCTGCGGGTACCCTACGAGCAGTACTTC. Translating gives CASSPLRVPYEQYF.

In its sample, this clonotype was seen many times. The V and J genes are TRBV29-1 and TRBJ2-1, with TRBD1 matching over 10 bases. The CDR3 spans 15 residues. With 0 bases clipped from V and 9 bases from J, the junction kept 8 bases outside the gene matches. The germline V gene has CDR1 SQVTM and CDR2 ANQGSEA. The CDR3: CSVEDRDRGWSEQFF. CDR3 nucleotides: TGCAGCGTTGAAGATAGGGACAGGGGATGGAGTGAGCAGTTCTTC.

The chain links TRBV7-6 to TRBJ1-1; D may be TRBD1 (5 bases). The CDR3 sequence is 13 residues long. Germline CDR1 SGHVS, CDR2 FNYEAQ. With 5 bases removed from V and 4 bases from J, the gap between germline ends came to 11 bases. Written as DNA, the CDR3 is TGTGCCAGCAGCCCCCACCAGGGCACTGAAGCTTTCTTT. Translation gives CASSPHQGTEAFF.

In this sample, this clonotype turned up a few times. This chain joins TRBV5-1 and TRBJ2-7; possibly TRBD1 for D (6 bases). Germline CDR1 SGHRS, CDR2 YFSETQ. Trimming took off 4 bases at V and 2 bases at J, with 13 bases between the two ends. This CDR3 has 14 amino acids. The CDR3 spells CASSGKGDPYEQYF. The CDR3 nucleotides are TGCGCCAGCAGCGGGAAGGGGGACCCCTACGAGCAGTACTTC.

The chain employs TRBV12-2 and TRBJ2-5; no check of the table's D call, TRBD2, against the DNA was made. TRBV12-2 is marked as a pseudogene. The CDR3 is 16 amino acids. The CDR3 DNA follows: TGTGCAAGTCGCCGCAGACTAGCGGGGGATTTGGAAACCCAGTACTTC. Amino acid sequence: CASRRRLAGDLETQYF.

J is TRBJ2-7 and V is TRBV12-3 or TRBV12-4; D gene uncertain. V was trimmed by 3 bases and J by 5 bases, leaving 8 bases between them. This CDR3 contains 12 residues. In nucleotides, the CDR3 is TGTGCCAGCAGTTTTTTTCTCGACGAGCAGTACTTC. This sequence encodes CASSFFLDEQYF.

This clonotype was picked up many times. The chain has TRBV12-3 or TRBV12-4 and TRBJ1-3; 7 bases match TRBD1. The CDR3 runs to 15 residues. The V segment lost 3 bases and the J segment 0 bases; nucleotides outside the gene matches: 2. CDR3 residues: CASSLAGGSGNTIYF. DNA for the CDR3: TGTGCCAGCAGTTTGGCAGGGGGCTCTGGAAACACCATATATTTT.

J is TRBJ2-7 and V is TRBV20-1; D is unresolved. V lost 2 bases to trimming and J lost 0 bases, with 8 bases between them. The CDR3 extends over 13 amino acids. Looked up from germline, CDR1 is DFQATT and CDR2 is SNEGSKA (reference sequence). As DNA, the CDR3 is TGCAGTGCTAGACAGTCTATCTCCTACGAGCAGTACTTC. Translating it yields CSARQSISYEQYF.

This clonotype was seen more than once but under ten times. The rearrangement uses TRBV10-3 and TRBJ1-1; 8 nucleotides line up with TRBD1. Germline CDR1 reads ENHRY; CDR2 reads SYGVKD. The CDR3 totals 15 residues. The J segment lost 4 bases and the V segment lost 4 bases, leaving 8 bases of the junction unmatched. CDR3 coding DNA: TGTGCCATCAGTGGGTCGGGACAGGTTATCACTGAAGCTTTCTTT. Translation: CAISGSGQVITEAFF.

The V call is TRBV11-2, the J call TRBJ1-1, with 9 positions matching TRBD1. V lost 5 bases, J lost 4 bases, and 5 bases stayed unmatched. The CDR3 totals 14 residues. Germline lookup yields CDR1 SGHAT and CDR2 FQNNGV. The CDR3 spells CASSRQGVGTEAFF. DNA for the CDR3: TGTGCCAGCAGCAGACAGGGGGTAGGCACTGAAGCTTTCTTT.

The table lists this clonotype with a few counts. This sequence joins TRBV5-5 and TRBJ2-7; TRBD2 agrees at 9 bases. CDR3 length: 16 residues. Trimming at V came to 0 bases and at J to 4 bases, leaving 8 bases not matched to a gene. Germline CDR1 reads SGHKS; CDR2 reads YYEKEE (reference sequence). The CDR3 DNA reads TGTGCCAGCAGCTTGGCGGCTAGCGGGGCCAAGTACGAGCAGTACTTC. Translation gives CASSLAASGAKYEQYF.

This clonotype appeared many times. The chain joins TRBV10-1 to TRBJ2-3; D might be TRBD1 (6 bases). The V gene's germline CDR1 is WNHNN and CDR2 SYGVQD (reference sequence). Trimming pared 4 bases from V and 3 bases from J, leaving 8 bases between. This CDR3 is 13 amino acids long. The CDR3 DNA sequence: TGCGCCAGCAGTGGACAGGTAACAGATACGCAGTATTTT. Its translation: CASSGQVTDTQYF.

This clonotype was counted between two and nine times. The chain links TRBV29-1 to TRBJ2-1, with D unresolved. Trimming pared 0 bases from V and 5 bases from J, leaving 20 bases between. CDR3 length equals 17 residues. Per the germline V gene, CDR1 is SQVTM and CDR2 is ANQGSEA. CDR3 protein: CSVEESRPGVGHNEQFF. The CDR3 bases are TGCAGCGTTGAAGAATCTAGGCCGGGTGTCGGGCACAATGAGCAGTTCTTC.

The sample holds a few counts of this clonotype. This chain links TRBV3-1 with TRBJ2-7; D unclear. The ends were cut back, 2 bases at V and 3 bases at J, with 11 bases in the middle. The CDR3 runs to 14 residues. Germline assignment: CDR1 LGHDT and CDR2 YNNKEL (reference sequence). CDR3 amino acids: CASSQRGSVYEQYF. CDR3 bases: TGTGCCAGCAGCCAACGAGGATCGGTCTACGAGCAGTACTTC.

This clonotype has only a few counts. V is TRBV5-1 and J is TRBJ2-6; no reliable D call. CDR1 and CDR2 (germline): SGHRS, YFSETQ. The V end lost 4 bases, the J end lost 4 bases, and 6 bases lay between the germline ends. The CDR3 consists of 13 residues. CDR3 sequence (DNA): TGCGCCAGCAGCGGAACAGGGGCCAACGTCCTGACTTTC. This gives the protein CASSGTGANVLTF.

This clonotype was seen at least ten times. This chain links TRBV5-1 with TRBJ2-1, with D unclear. Looked up from germline, CDR1 is SGHRS and CDR2 is YFSETQ. The length of the CDR3 is 13 residues. V gave up 6 bases and J gave up 8 bases, with 15 bases separating them. The CDR3 here is CASTSVNTHEQFF. The CDR3 coding sequence is TGCGCCAGCACCTCCGTGAATACACATGAGCAGTTCTTC.

The chain links TRBV5-1 to TRBJ2-2; 7 nucleotides match TRBD1. Trimming cost V 0 bases and J 8 bases; bases outside gene matches: 7. The germline V gene has CDR1 SGHRS and CDR2 YFSETQ. The CDR3 has 15 amino acids. In DNA form, the CDR3 reads TGCGCCAGCAGCTTGGACAGGGGAACGTTTGGGGAGCTGTTTTTT. This encodes CASSLDRGTFGELFF.

This clonotype was counted between two and nine times. The chain employs TRBV5-5 and TRBJ1-5; D is ambiguous. The V end lost 4 bases, the J end lost 11 bases, and 16 bases lay between the germline ends. Germline values: CDR1 SGHKS, CDR2 YYEKEE (reference sequence). The CDR3 extends over 13 amino acids. CDR3 bases: TGTGCCAGCAGCCCCCCGGGGTCCTGGGCCCAGCATTTT. It is translated as CASSPPGSWAQHF. Together with reference TRBV5-5 and TRBJ1-5, the CDR3 gives the full variable domain: DAGVTQSPTHLIKTRGQQVTLRCSPISGHKSVSWYQQVLGQGPQFIFQYYEKEERGRGNFPDRFSARQFPNYSSELNVNALLLGDSALYLCASSPPGSWAQHFGDGTRLSIL.

This chain joins TRBV5-1 and TRBJ2-1; 7 nucleotides match TRBD1. From germline, CDR1 is SGHRS and CDR2 YFSETQ. Trimming cost V 5 bases and J 0 bases; bases outside gene matches: 2. The CDR3 spans 14 residues. The CDR3 loop is CASSGTVSYNEQFF. The CDR3 DNA reads TGCGCCAGCAGTGGGACAGTCTCCTACAATGAGCAGTTCTTC.

The chain carries TRBV7-3 and TRBJ2-1; 9 nucleotides line up with TRBD1. J gave up 10 bases and V 5 bases, and 6 bases lay outside the gene matches. Germline V gene lookup returns CDR1 SGHTA and CDR2 FQGTGA. This CDR3 has 13 residues. As DNA, the CDR3 is TGTGCCAGCAGCATACAGGGGGCAGGGGAGCAGTTCTTC. This gives the protein CASSIQGAGEQFF.

This clonotype was picked up many times. The genes are TRBV10-1 and TRBJ1-2, with 7 bases lining up with TRBD1. From germline, CDR1 is WNHNN and CDR2 SYGVQD (reference sequence). The CDR3 length is 15 residues. V lost 0 bases and J lost 6; bases outside the gene matches: 7. The CDR3 DNA reads as TGCGCCAGCAGTGAGTCGAGGGGGCCCACTCATGGCTACACCTTC. Encoded protein: CASSESRGPTHGYTF.

This clonotype was counted only a few times. The J gene is TRBJ1-1, the V gene TRBV5-6, with D possibly being TRBD1 (5 bases). V lost 1 base to trimming and J lost 0 bases, with 13 bases between them. This CDR3 comprises 16 residues. Looked up from germline, CDR1 is SGHDT and CDR2 is YYEEEE. Written as DNA, the CDR3 is TGTGCCAGCAGCTTGCTGGGGGTAGACATGAACACTGAAGCTTTCTTT. Its protein product is CASSLLGVDMNTEAFF.

This clonotype was found a few times. This chain connects TRBV20-1 to TRBJ2-3; D uncertain. V lost 4 bases to trimming and J lost 5 bases, with 10 bases between them. CDR3 size: 12 residues. Germline assignment: CDR1 DFQATT and CDR2 SNEGSKA (reference sequence). The CDR3 reads CSAIPGIDTQYF. The CDR3 bases are TGCAGTGCTATCCCAGGAATAGATACGCAGTATTTT.